The 24 T cell receptor beta chains in this list originate from one sample, sequenced in a study of graft-versus-host responses after intestinal transplantation. This table comes from immunoSEQ multiplex PCR, and its TCRdb copy is limited to in-frame clones, with some not included. The sample yields 85,000 to 100,000 clones, about 93% seen once. No antigen is known for these receptors. Material: unstimulated CD8+ T cells sorted from spleen or lymph node cells, obtained before intestinal transplant. The receptor set was obtained from a human donor who received an intestinal transplant.

This chain uses TRBV7-9 with TRBJ1-1; 7 bases line up with TRBD1. J was trimmed by 8 bases and V by 3 bases; bases with no gene match: 6. The CDR3 covers 13 residues. The germline V gene has CDR1 SEHNR and CDR2 FQNEAQ (reference sequence). The CDR3 DNA reads TGTGCCAGCAGCTTCCCCGGGACAGCCGAAGCTTTCTTT. This codes for CASSFPGTAEAFF.

The rearrangement links TRBV30 to TRBJ2-7; D perhaps matches TRBD1 (5 bases). This CDR3 comprises 12 residues. V was shortened by 0 bases and J by 6 bases, with 9 bases between the two germline ends. Germline V lookup: CDR1 GTSNPN, CDR2 SVGIG (reference sequence). The CDR3 DNA follows: TGTGCCTGGAGTGTTCCAGGGTCCGAGCAGTACTTC. Protein product: CAWSVPGSEQYF.

This clone has just one count. The chain recombines TRBV7-8 with TRBJ1-4, with D perhaps TRBD1 (5 bases). The germline CDR1 and CDR2 sequences are SGHVS and FQNEAQ. The CDR3 is 15 amino acids. Trimming pared 2 bases from V and 1 base from J, leaving 8 bases between. CDR3 DNA sequence: TGTGCCAGCAGCTTAACCCAGGGAACTAATGAAAAACTGTTTTTT. Encoded protein: CASSLTQGTNEKLFF.

CDR3: CASSPGGGAAFF. The CDR3 DNA reads TGTGCCAGCAGCCCTGGGGGGGGCGCGGCTTTCTTT. This sequence joins TRBV7-9 and TRBJ1-1; possibly TRBD1 for D (6 bases). Trimming took off 5 bases at V and 11 bases at J, with 15 bases between the two ends. The CDR3 sequence is 12 residues long. Germline V CDR1 and CDR2: SEHNR, FQNEAQ (reference sequence).

The chain combines TRBV9 with TRBJ2-5; a possible D gene is TRBD1 (6 bases). The CDR3 runs 13 residues. Germline-derived CDR1 and CDR2 are SGDLS and YYNGEE. Trimming shortened V by 0 bases and J by 5 bases, and 8 bases separated the two germline ends. In DNA form, the CDR3 reads TGTGCCAGCAGCGTAGCTACAGGGGAGACCCAGTACTTC. Protein: CASSVATGETQYF.

The V call is TRBV28, the J call TRBJ2-7; 9 nucleotides agree with TRBD2. Trimming at V came to 2 bases and at J to 0 bases, leaving 5 bases not matched to a gene. Germline V gene sequence: CDR1 MDHEN, CDR2 SYDVKM. The CDR3 sequence is 16 residues long. The CDR3 DNA is TGTGCCAGCAGTTTACTACTTAGCGGGGGCTCCTACGAGCAGTACTTC. Amino acids: CASSLLLSGGSYEQYF.

V and J are TRBV10-1 and TRBJ1-1; 8 bases agree with TRBD1. This CDR3 has 14 residues. The V segment lost 3 bases and the J segment 1 base; nucleotides outside the gene matches: 1. Germline V gene lookup returns CDR1 WNHNN and CDR2 SYGVQD (reference sequence). Here the CDR3 DNA reads TGCGCCAGCAGTGAAGGGACAGGGAACACTGAAGCTTTCTTT. Its translation is CASSEGTGNTEAFF.

This chain connects TRBV30 to TRBJ1-1; D uncertain. Germline-derived CDR1 and CDR2 are GTSNPN and SVGIG (reference sequence). The V end lost 2 bases, the J end lost 7 bases, and 8 bases lay between the germline ends. The CDR3 consists of 11 residues. The CDR3 here is CAWSMEGEAFF. The CDR3 nucleotides are TGTGCCTGGAGTATGGAGGGTGAAGCTTTCTTT.

This chain uses TRBV27 with TRBJ2-3; no definite D call. Trimming left V 5 bases short and J 5 bases short, with 11 bases between. Germline V gene lookup returns CDR1 MNHEY and CDR2 SMNVEV (reference sequence). This CDR3 region has 13 residues. Here the CDR3 DNA reads TGTGCCAGCAGTGCCCCTTCCGGAGATACGCAGTATTTT. This sequence encodes CASSAPSGDTQYF.

The chain uses TRBV4-1 and TRBJ2-7; TRBD1 aligns across 7 bases. Trimming took 3 bases from V and 1 from J; bases not matched to a gene: 9. This CDR3 spans 16 amino acids. Per germline, CDR1 MGHRA and CDR2 YSYEKL. Written as DNA, the CDR3 is TGCGCCAGCAGCCAGATGTGGGACAGCAGTTCCTACGAGCAGTACTTC. Translation: CASSQMWDSSSYEQYF.

V and J are TRBV11-2 and TRBJ2-7; TRBD2 agrees at 8 bases. The germline V gene encodes CDR1 SGHAT and CDR2 FQNNGV. The CDR3 consists of 15 residues. The trim removed 3 bases at V and 6 bases at J, leaving 10 bases unmatched. DNA of the CDR3: TGTGCCAGCAGCTTCGGTTCGGCGGGGGGCTTCGAGCAGTACTTC. This sequence encodes CASSFGSAGGFEQYF.

V usage is TRBV29-1 and J usage is TRBJ2-7; tentatively, D is TRBD1 (6 bases). This CDR3 has 17 amino acids. V lost 4 bases and J 3 bases, leaving 25 bases between the germline ends. Germline assignment: CDR1 SQVTM and CDR2 ANQGSEA. The chain's CDR3 is CSVAGDTHTQSSYEQYF. The CDR3 DNA reads TGCAGCGTTGCAGGGGACACCCACACACAATCGAGCTACGAGCAGTACTTC.

The chain joins TRBV11-3 to TRBJ2-5; 9 bases are shared with TRBD1. The germline gives CDR1 SGHNT, CDR2 YENEEA. The J segment lost 4 bases and the V segment lost 6 bases, leaving 12 bases of the junction unmatched. CDR3 length: 16 amino acids. CDR3 in amino acids: CASRIYPGTGPETQYF. The CDR3 nucleotides are TGTGCCAGCAGGATTTATCCCGGGACAGGGCCAGAGACCCAGTACTTC.

The chain couples TRBV4-3 to TRBJ2-7; possibly TRBD2 for D (6 bases). The V and J ends lost 5 bases and 5 bases respectively, with 19 bases between them. The CDR3 is 15 amino acids. Germline CDR1 LGHNA, CDR2 YSLEER. The CDR3 loop reads CASSESRDLSNEQYF. CDR3 bases: TGCGCCAGCAGCGAATCCAGGGACTTATCCAACGAGCAGTACTTC.

The rearrangement joins TRBV7-2 to TRBJ2-1; a weak D match, TRBD1 (5 bases). Looked up from germline, CDR1 is SGHTA and CDR2 is FQGNSA. V dropped 7 bases and J dropped 5 bases, with 18 bases sitting between them. This CDR3 spans 15 amino acids. The CDR3 sequence: CASTRPGRANNEQFF. CDR3 nucleotides: TGTGCCAGCACCCGACCTGGCAGGGCAAACAATGAGCAGTTCTTC.

Remarks on this clone: Other DNA sequences within the sample encode an identical CDR3. V and J are TRBV4-3 and TRBJ2-7; 13 nucleotides agree with TRBD2. V lost 3 bases, J lost 2 bases, and 1 base stayed unmatched. The CDR3 length is 15 residues. Looked up from germline, CDR1 is LGHNA and CDR2 is YSLEER. The DNA of the CDR3 is TGCGCCAGCAGCCAGGGACTAGCGGGGCCCTACGAGCAGTACTTC. Its protein product is CASSQGLAGPYEQYF.

The chain carries TRBV5-5 and TRBJ2-1, with 11 bases fitting TRBD2. Germline trimming cut 6 bases from V and 6 bases from J; bases unmatched to any gene: 8. CDR1 and CDR2 from the germline V gene are SGHKS and YYEKEE (reference sequence). This CDR3 comprises 15 residues. The CDR3 loop reads CASTWGTSGTNEQFF. CDR3 DNA sequence: TGTGCCAGCACCTGGGGGACTAGCGGTACCAATGAGCAGTTCTTC.

V is TRBV30 and J is TRBJ1-1; D might be TRBD1 (5 bases). V lost 1 base and J 0 bases, leaving 18 bases between the germline ends. The germline gives CDR1 GTSNPN, CDR2 SVGIG (reference sequence). The CDR3 loop spans 17 amino acids. CDR3 coding DNA: TGTGCCTGGAGTGGTCTGTTGGGGGGTGAAATGAACACTGAAGCTTTCTTT. Translated, it gives CAWSGLLGGEMNTEAFF.

The V call is TRBV19, the J call TRBJ2-7; 9 nucleotides match TRBD1. V shed 1 base, J shed 3 bases, and the junction held 1 base outside the gene matches. The CDR3 totals 14 residues. CDR1 LNHDA and CDR2 SQIVND come from the germline V gene (reference sequence). The CDR3 region is CASSIGQGDYEQYF. CDR3 DNA sequence: TGTGCCAGTAGTATAGGACAGGGGGACTACGAGCAGTACTTC.

V and J are TRBV7-8 and TRBJ2-7, with 9 bases matching TRBD1. The V gene end was trimmed by 6 bases and the J gene end by 4 bases; junction bases not matched to a gene: 7. The length of the CDR3 is 14 residues. Germline-derived CDR1 and CDR2 are SGHVS and FQNEAQ. The CDR3 loop is CASSPQTGGYEQYF. Written as DNA, the CDR3 is TGTGCCAGCAGTCCCCAGACAGGGGGGTACGAGCAGTACTTC.

The chain couples TRBV7-6 to TRBJ2-1; 8 positions agree with TRBD2. V was clipped by 1 base and J by 10 bases; unmatched bases: 12. Germline CDR1 and CDR2: SGHVS and FNYEAQ. The CDR3 has 16 amino acids. The CDR3: CASSLEAGGPGEEQFF. The CDR3 DNA reads TGTGCCAGCAGCTTAGAGGCGGGGGGCCCGGGTGAAGAGCAGTTCTTC.

The J gene is TRBJ1-1, the V gene TRBV5-4, with D maybe TRBD1 (5 bases). Germline lookup yields CDR1 SGHNT and CDR2 YYREEE (reference sequence). Trimming cost V 2 bases and J 0 bases, with 8 bases left between them. The CDR3 spans 14 residues. The CDR3 sequence: CASSFQGLNTEAFF. The CDR3 DNA reads as TGTGCCAGCAGCTTTCAGGGCCTGAACACTGAAGCTTTCTTT.

A note on this clone: Other DNA sequences in the sample encode the same CDR3. The V call is TRBV30, the J call TRBJ2-7; the match to TRBD1 covers 7 bases. CDR3 length: 14 amino acids. The V gene end was trimmed by 1 base and the J gene end by 2 bases; junction bases not matched to a gene: 5. Germline-derived CDR1 and CDR2 are GTSNPN and SVGIG (reference sequence). CDR3 in amino acids: CAWSGGTGAYEQYF. CDR3 DNA sequence: TGTGCCTGGAGTGGGGGTACAGGGGCCTACGAGCAGTACTTC.

The DNA of the CDR3 is TGCGCCAGCAGTCAGCCCTCCGACAACAGGGAAGGGCAGCCCCAGCATTTT. It is translated as CASSQPSDNREGQPQHF. V gene TRBV23-1 combines with J gene TRBJ1-5; perhaps TRBD1 as D (6 bases). TRBV23-1 counts as an open reading frame of uncertain function. The V and J ends lost 3 bases and 7 bases respectively, with 22 bases between them. The CDR3 extends over 17 amino acids.